The clone carrying this TCR beta chain has more than one count but fewer than ten. Assay used: immunoSEQ multiplex PCR; TCRdb lists only in-frame clones, some missing. The repertoire has 99,000 or so clones, approximately 80% of them found once; the top ten carry approximately 5.5%. This sample was included in a study of glioma-infiltrating T cells after dendritic cell vaccination. Overall study context: Three intradermal dendritic cell vaccine injections were given every two weeks.

As for time point: after dendritic cell vaccination, including at tumor progression/relapse. Only patients with spare fresh-frozen tumor and over two years of follow-up were included. No glioblastoma patient carried an isocitrate dehydrogenase mutation. Germline V gives CDR1 MNHEY, CDR2 SMNVEV (reference sequence). V was pared by 3 bases and J by 5 bases, with 13 bases between. The CDR3 is 14 residues long. This TCR was recovered from a human donor with glioblastoma. Sequencing used blood, obtained after dendritic cell vaccination. This chain joins TRBV27 and TRBJ1-1; D uncertain. The CDR3 DNA sequence: TGTGCCAGCAGTTTCACGGGGTTGAGTACTGAAGCTTTCTTT. Its translation is CASSFTGLSTEAFF.